This is a list of T cell receptor beta chains from one sample in a study of cytomegalovirus exposure and HLA in healthy donors. Assay used: immunoSEQ multiplex PCR; TCRdb lists only in-frame clones, some missing. The sample records 100,000 to 150,000 clones, about 85% being singletons. Sequencing was done on a sample of PBMCs. All receptors come from a woman aged 25-40 years in good health and CMV-seronegative. The CDR3 runs from the conserved cysteine through the conserved F or W. D genes are given only for firm matches. The listing skips clone size in some rows; elsewhere it reads once, few, many or a size class.

j_call,clone_size,v_call,d_call,cdr3_aa,cdr3_nt
TRBJ2-1,-,TRBV11-2,-,CASSPDNEQFF,TGTGCCAGCAGCCCGGACAATGAGCAGTTCTTC
TRBJ2-5,-,TRBV7-9,TRBD1,CASSFTGGLQETQYF,TGTGCCAGCAGCTTTACAGGGGGATTACAAGAGACCCAGTACTTC
TRBJ2-7,-,TRBV11-2,TRBD1,CASSLDPGGYEQYF,TGTGCCAGCAGCTTAGATCCAGGGGGCTACGAGCAGTACTTC
TRBJ2-3,once,TRBV6-6,-,CASSLRQRSDTQYF,TGTGCCAGCAGTCTTAGACAGAGATCCGATACGCAGTATTTT
TRBJ2-3,-,TRBV7-9,TRBD1,CASREQGSDTQYF,TGTGCCAGCAGGGAACAGGGGTCAGATACGCAGTATTTT
TRBJ1-1,-,TRBV2,-,CASSGGTGGSTEAFF,TGTGCCAGCAGTGGGGGGACGGGAGGGAGCACTGAAGCTTTCTTT
TRBJ2-4,-,TRBV7-2,-,CASSLQATRAKNIQYF,TGTGCCAGCAGCCTACAAGCAACTAGAGCCAAAAACATTCAGTACTTC
TRBJ1-3,-,TRBV19,TRBD1,CASSLPGQGSGNTIYF,TGTGCCAGTAGTCTCCCGGGACAGGGCTCTGGAAACACCATATATTTT
TRBJ2-7,-,TRBV7-8,TRBD2,CASSPLAVSSYEQYF,TGTGCCAGCAGCCCACTAGCGGTGAGCTCCTACGAGCAGTACTTC
TRBJ1-1,-,TRBV30,-,CAWSVDPGTEAFF,TGTGCCTGGAGCGTAGACCCGGGAACTGAAGCTTTCTTT
TRBJ1-4,-,TRBV5-1,TRBD1,CASSLAPWTGNEKLFF,TGCGCCAGCAGCTTGGCCCCATGGACAGGAAATGAAAAACTGTTTTTT
TRBJ2-5,few,TRBV9,-,CASSSGWGQGETQYF,TGTGCCAGCAGCTCCGGATGGGGTCAGGGGGAGACCCAGTACTTC
TRBJ1-2,-,TRBV6-5,-,CASSYDRYYGYTF,TGTGCCAGCAGTTACGACAGATATTATGGCTACACCTTC
TRBJ2-7,-,TRBV2,TRBD2,CASSEERGPYEQYF,TGTGCCAGCAGTGAAGAGCGGGGCCCCTACGAGCAGTACTTC
TRBJ2-5,few,TRBV9,-,CASSRMTGPQETQYF,TGTGCCAGCAGCCGAATGACAGGCCCTCAAGAGACCCAGTACTTC
TRBJ2-7,-,TRBV15,TRBD2,CATSRGGGGEGRDEQYF,TGTGCCACCAGCAGAGGAGGTGGTGGGGAGGGCAGGGACGAGCAGTACTTC
TRBJ2-3,-,TRBV7-8,-,CASSLVMGRGSTDTQYF,TGTGCCAGCAGCTTAGTCATGGGACGGGGGAGCACAGATACGCAGTATTTT
TRBJ1-2,-,TRBV5-6,-,CASSLFRVVSRDGYTF,TGTGCCAGCAGCCTTTTCAGGGTGGTCTCCCGTGATGGCTACACCTTC
TRBJ1-1,-,TRBV9,-,CASSGAQTEAFF,TGTGCCAGCAGCGGGGCGCAGACTGAAGCTTTCTTT
TRBJ2-7,-,TRBV2,TRBD2,CASSVTSGGSYEQYF,TGTGCCAGCAGTGTAACTAGCGGGGGCTCCTACGAGCAGTACTTC
TRBJ1-1,-,TRBV10-2,-,CASSYDTEAFF,TGCGCCAGCTCCTACGACACTGAAGCTTTCTTT
TRBJ1-3,medium-sized,TRBV4-1,-,CASSQLDLVPSGNTIYF,TGCGCCAGCAGCCAGCTTGACTTAGTGCCCTCTGGAAACACCATATATTTT
TRBJ1-2,-,TRBV28,TRBD1,CASTARDRDITSPHYGYTF,TGTGCCAGCACCGCCCGGGACAGGGACATCACGAGCCCTCACTATGGCTACACCTTC
TRBJ2-2,-,TRBV18,-,CASSPTRTNTGELFF,TGTGCCAGCTCACCGACCCGGACTAACACCGGGGAGCTGTTTTTT
TRBJ2-7,-,TRBV6-4,TRBD2,CASRGLAGTYEQYF,TGTGCCAGCAGAGGACTAGCGGGGACCTACGAGCAGTACTTC
TRBJ2-2,-,TRBV18,-,CASSPAGGANTGELFF,TGTGCCAGCTCACCAGCCGGGGGAGCGAACACCGGGGAGCTGTTTTTT
TRBJ2-7,-,TRBV19,-,CASSPRYTSSYEQYF,TGTGCCAGTAGTCCTCGATACACCTCCTCCTACGAGCAGTACTTC
TRBJ1-6,few,TRBV2,TRBD1,CASSSGQGLGSPLHF,TGTGCCAGCAGCTCGGGACAGGGACTAGGATCACCCCTCCACTTT
TRBJ2-5,-,TRBV5-4,TRBD2,CASSPARSSGGEETQYF,TGTGCCAGCAGCCCCGCCAGGTCTAGCGGGGGAGAAGAGACCCAGTACTTC
TRBJ2-7,-,TRBV20-1,-,CSADTSYEQYF,TGCAGTGCCGACACTTCCTACGAGCAGTACTTC
TRBJ2-1,-,TRBV5-1,TRBD2,CASSSSSGGAREQFF,TGCGCCAGCAGCTCCTCCAGCGGGGGGGCCCGAGAGCAGTTCTTC
TRBJ1-6,few,TRBV4-1,-,CASSHRRGRNSPLHF,TGCGCCAGCAGCCATCGGAGAGGGAGGAATTCACCCCTCCACTTT
TRBJ2-7,few,TRBV6-5,TRBD1,CASRSDRAPYEQYF,TGTGCCAGCAGATCGGACAGGGCCCCCTACGAGCAGTACTTC
TRBJ1-2,-,TRBV6-6,TRBD1,CASRGGGYTF,TGTGCCAGCAGAGGGGGCGGCTACACCTTC
TRBJ1-2,few,TRBV9,-,CASSEGGANYGYTF,TGTGCCAGCAGCGAGGGAGGAGCTAACTATGGCTACACCTTC
TRBJ1-2,once,TRBV5-1,-,CASSLKGNYGYTF,TGCGCCAGCAGCTTGAAGGGGAACTATGGCTACACCTTC
TRBJ1-2,-,TRBV18,-,CASSPTASNYGYTF,TGTGCCAGCTCACCAACAGCCTCTAACTATGGCTACACCTTC
TRBJ1-4,-,TRBV6-5,-,CASTTLRTESEKLFF,TGTGCCAGCACCACGCTCAGGACAGAATCTGAAAAACTGTTTTTT
TRBJ2-1,-,TRBV5-1,-,CASSPVPDEQFF,TGCGCCAGCAGCCCGGTCCCCGATGAGCAGTTCTTC
TRBJ2-3,-,TRBV7-9,TRBD2,CASSLGGLAGSSDTQYF,TGTGCCAGCAGCTTAGGGGGACTAGCGGGGAGCTCAGATACGCAGTATTTT
TRBJ1-2,-,TRBV5-1,-,CASRPGGVQDGYTF,TGCGCCAGCAGGCCCGGGGGGGTTCAAGATGGCTACACCTTC
TRBJ2-7,-,TRBV11-3,-,CASSPGGSVNEQYF,TGTGCCAGCAGCCCGGGTGGTAGCGTAAACGAGCAGTACTTC
TRBJ1-1,-,TRBV2,TRBD1,CASGAGTGNTEAFF,TGTGCCAGCGGTGCTGGGACAGGGAACACTGAAGCTTTCTTT
TRBJ1-2,-,TRBV7-2,TRBD1,CASSLGTGNRGYTF,TGTGCCAGCAGCTTAGGGACAGGGAATCGTGGCTACACCTTC
TRBJ1-6,few,TRBV29-1,TRBD1,CSDLRDRANSPLHF,TGCAGCGATCTCCGGGACAGGGCAAATTCACCCCTCCACTTT